This T cell receptor beta chain comes out of a study of blood T cell repertoires in COVID-19. Germline V gene data show CDR1 as LGHDT and CDR2 as YNNKEL (reference sequence). The CDR3 has 15 amino acids. The V gene end was trimmed by 1 base and the J gene end by 11 bases; junction bases not matched to a gene: 7. Profiled with immunoSEQ multiplex PCR; TCRdb holds only in-frame clones, not every one. The data show approximately 200,000 clones, approximately 94% seen once. V is TRBV3-1 (or the pseudogene TRBV3-2) and J is TRBJ1-4; TRBD1 matches 10 bases. The sequence was obtained from a man aged 30 to 39 with COVID-19, enrolled during active disease. Sequenced: peripheral blood. CDR3 in DNA: TGTGCCAGCAGCCAAGTTGCGACAGGGGGCGGGAAACTGTTTTTT. Translation: CASSQVATGGGKLFF.